This is a list of T cell receptor beta chains from one sample in a study of T-cell reconstitution after alpha-beta-depleted transplantation in children. TCRdb re-analysed the PCR reads in MiXCR, keeping a single row per CDR3 protein. This sample carries some 490,000 distinct CDR3 sequences, under 15% of them seen once, and the ten largest clones take around 6.1%. The source material was PBMCs from the stem cell graft donor, sampled from the stem cell graft. The receptors come from a human donor who donated a stem cell graft to a child with combined immunodeficiency. Both conserved end residues are part of each CDR3. D genes are given only for firm matches. Some rows have no size entry. The others give once, few or many, or a class for an expanded clone.

clone size	D gene	J gene	V gene	CDR3 protein	CDR3 DNA
NA	NA	TRBJ2-4	TRBV6-1	CASREPLAKNIQYF	TGTGCCAGCAGGGAACCTCTAGCCAAAAACATTCAGTACTTC
few	TRBD1	TRBJ2-3	TRBV20-1	CSAREPGQGSYF	TGCAGTGCTAGAGAGCCGGGACAGGGATCGTATTTT
few	TRBD1	TRBJ1-5	TRBV12-3/TRBV12-4	CASSLEDRISNQPQHF	TGTGCCAGCAGTTTAGAGGACAGGATTAGCAATCAGCCCCAGCATTTT
many	NA	TRBJ2-1	TRBV7-9	CASSFREEQFF	TGTGCCAGCAGCTTCAGGGAAGAGCAGTTCTTC
NA	TRBD1	TRBJ1-4	TRBV6-2/TRBV6-3	CAAIAAGQGSSSEKLFF	TGTGCCGCCATCGCCGCGGGACAGGGGTCCTCCAGCGAAAAACTGTTTTTT
NA	NA	TRBJ1-2	TRBV5-6	CASSADPLLHGYTF	TGTGCCAGCAGCGCGGACCCCTTACTACATGGCTACACCTTC
NA	NA	TRBJ2-7	TRBV28	CASSLRWRQPSYEQYF	TGTGCCAGCAGTTTAAGGTGGAGACAGCCCTCCTACGAGCAGTACTTC
few	TRBD1	TRBJ2-1	TRBV19	CASSSRDRGYNEQFF	TGTGCCAGTAGCAGTAGGGACAGGGGGTACAATGAGCAGTTCTTC
few	NA	TRBJ2-7	TRBV2	CASRSSGREQYF	TGTGCCAGCAGATCGTCAGGGAGGGAGCAGTACTTC
few	NA	TRBJ1-1	TRBV7-8	CASSFSTRGNTEAFF	TGTGCCAGCAGCTTCAGTACTAGGGGGAACACTGAAGCTTTCTTT
once	NA	TRBJ2-7	TRBV6-2/TRBV6-3	CASSYRTDEQYF	TGTGCCAGCAGTTACAGGACAGACGAGCAGTACTTC
many	NA	TRBJ2-7	TRBV7-9	CASSPPKSYEQYF	TGTGCCAGCAGCCCCCCAAAAAGCTACGAGCAGTACTTC
many	NA	TRBJ2-1	TRBV20-1	CSARDLEGVSYNEQFF	TGCAGTGCTAGAGATTTGGAGGGGGTCTCCTACAATGAGCAGTTCTTC